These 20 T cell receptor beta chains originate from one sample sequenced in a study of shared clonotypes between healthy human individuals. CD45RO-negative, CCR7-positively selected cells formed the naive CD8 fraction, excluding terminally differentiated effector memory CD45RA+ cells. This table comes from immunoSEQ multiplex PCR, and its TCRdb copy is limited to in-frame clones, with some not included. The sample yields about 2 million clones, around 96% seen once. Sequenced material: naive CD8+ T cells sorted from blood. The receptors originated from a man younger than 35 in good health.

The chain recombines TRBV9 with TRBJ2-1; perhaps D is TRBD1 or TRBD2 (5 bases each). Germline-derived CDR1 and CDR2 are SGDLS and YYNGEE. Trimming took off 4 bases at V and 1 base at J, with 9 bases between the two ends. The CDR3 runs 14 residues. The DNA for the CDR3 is TGTGCCAGCAGCCGGGACGCGTCCTACAATGAGCAGTTCTTC. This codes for CASSRDASYNEQFF.

CDR3 DNA sequence: TGTGCCAGCAGCGTAGACAGGGAAGGGGAAGAGACCCAGTACTTC. Protein: CASSVDREGEETQYF. The V gene is TRBV9, the J gene TRBJ2-5; weak D call: TRBD1 (6 bases). This CDR3 is 15 amino acids long. Deletions cut 0 bases from V and 3 bases from J, with 12 bases between. Germline V gene sequence: CDR1 SGDLS, CDR2 YYNGEE.

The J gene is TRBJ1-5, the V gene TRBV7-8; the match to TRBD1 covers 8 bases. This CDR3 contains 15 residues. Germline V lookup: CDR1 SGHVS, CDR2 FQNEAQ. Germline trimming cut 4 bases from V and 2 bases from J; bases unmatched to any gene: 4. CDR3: CASSSGQGGNQPQHF. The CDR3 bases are TGTGCCAGCAGCTCCGGACAGGGTGGCAATCAGCCCCAGCATTTT.

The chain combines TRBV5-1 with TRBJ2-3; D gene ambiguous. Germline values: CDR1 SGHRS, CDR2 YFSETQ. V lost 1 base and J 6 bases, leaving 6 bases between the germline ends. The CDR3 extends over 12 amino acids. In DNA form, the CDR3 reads TGCGCCAGCAGCTTGTTATTGGATACGCAGTATTTT. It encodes CASSLLLDTQYF.

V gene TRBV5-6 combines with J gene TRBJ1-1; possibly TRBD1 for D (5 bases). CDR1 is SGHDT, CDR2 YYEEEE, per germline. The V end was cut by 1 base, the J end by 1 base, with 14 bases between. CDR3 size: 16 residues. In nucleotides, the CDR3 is TGTGCCAGCAGCTTGTTTCTGGGACGGAAGAACACTGAAGCTTTCTTT. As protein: CASSLFLGRKNTEAFF.

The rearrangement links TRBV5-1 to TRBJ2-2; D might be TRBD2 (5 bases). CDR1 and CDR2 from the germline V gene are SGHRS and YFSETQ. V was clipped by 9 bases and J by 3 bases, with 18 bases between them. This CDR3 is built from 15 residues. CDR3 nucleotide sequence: TGCGCCACCTCCCCCCGGCGAGCGGACACCGGGGAGCTGTTTTTT. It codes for CATSPRRADTGELFF. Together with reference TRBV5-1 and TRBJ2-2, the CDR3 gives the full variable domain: KAGVTQTPRYLIKTRGQQVTLSCSPISGHRSVSWYQQTPGQGLQFLFEYFSETQRNKGNFPGRFSGRQFSNSRSEMNVSTLELGDSALYLCATSPRRADTGELFFGEGSRLTVL.

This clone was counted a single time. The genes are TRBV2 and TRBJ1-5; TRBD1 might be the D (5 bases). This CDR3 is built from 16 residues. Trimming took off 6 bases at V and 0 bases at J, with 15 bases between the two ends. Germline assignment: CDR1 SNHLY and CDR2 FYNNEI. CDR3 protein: CASRGEGPNSNQPQHF. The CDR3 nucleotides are TGTGCCAGCAGGGGGGAAGGGCCTAATAGCAATCAGCCCCAGCATTTT. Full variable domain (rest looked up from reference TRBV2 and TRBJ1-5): EPEVTQTPSHQVTQMGQEVILRCVPISNHLYFYWYRQILGQKVEFLVSFYNNEISEKSEIFDDQFSVERPDGSNFTLKIRSTKLEDSAMYFCASRGEGPNSNQPQHFGDGTRLSIL.

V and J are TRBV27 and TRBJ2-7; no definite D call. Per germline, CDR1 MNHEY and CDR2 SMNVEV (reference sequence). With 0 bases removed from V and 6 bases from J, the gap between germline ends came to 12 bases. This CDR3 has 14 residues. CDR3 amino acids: CASSLSSVSGEQYF. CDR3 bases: TGTGCCAGCAGTTTATCGTCAGTCTCGGGCGAGCAGTACTTC.

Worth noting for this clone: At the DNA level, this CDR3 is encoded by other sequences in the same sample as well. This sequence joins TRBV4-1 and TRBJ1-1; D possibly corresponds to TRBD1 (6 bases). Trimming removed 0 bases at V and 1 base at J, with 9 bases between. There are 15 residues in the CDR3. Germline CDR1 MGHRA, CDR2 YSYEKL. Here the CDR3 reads CASSQDWGANTEAFF. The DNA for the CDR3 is TGCGCCAGCAGCCAAGATTGGGGGGCGAACACTGAAGCTTTCTTT.

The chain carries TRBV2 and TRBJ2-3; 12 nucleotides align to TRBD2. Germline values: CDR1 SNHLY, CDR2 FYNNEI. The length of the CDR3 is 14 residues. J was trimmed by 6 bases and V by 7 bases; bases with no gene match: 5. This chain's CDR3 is CASKLAGGRDTQYF. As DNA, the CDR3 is TGTGCCAGCAAACTAGCGGGGGGCCGGGATACGCAGTATTTT.

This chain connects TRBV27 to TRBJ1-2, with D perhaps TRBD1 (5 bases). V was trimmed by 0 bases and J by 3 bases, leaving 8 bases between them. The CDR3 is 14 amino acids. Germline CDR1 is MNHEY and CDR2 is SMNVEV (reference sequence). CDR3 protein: CASSLSPGHYGYTF. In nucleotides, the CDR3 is TGTGCCAGCAGTTTATCGCCGGGGCACTATGGCTACACCTTC.

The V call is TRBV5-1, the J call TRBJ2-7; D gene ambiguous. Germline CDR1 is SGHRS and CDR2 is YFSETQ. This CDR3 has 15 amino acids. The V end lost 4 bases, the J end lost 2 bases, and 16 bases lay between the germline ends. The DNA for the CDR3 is TGCGCCAGCAGCCCGTTAATGAACGGAGCCTACGAGCAGTACTTC. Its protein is CASSPLMNGAYEQYF.

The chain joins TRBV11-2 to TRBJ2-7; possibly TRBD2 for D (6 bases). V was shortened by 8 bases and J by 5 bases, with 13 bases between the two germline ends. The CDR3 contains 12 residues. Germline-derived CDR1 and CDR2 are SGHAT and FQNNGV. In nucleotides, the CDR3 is TGTGCCAGCTTGGGGGAGGCCCACGAGCAGTACTTC. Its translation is CASLGEAHEQYF.

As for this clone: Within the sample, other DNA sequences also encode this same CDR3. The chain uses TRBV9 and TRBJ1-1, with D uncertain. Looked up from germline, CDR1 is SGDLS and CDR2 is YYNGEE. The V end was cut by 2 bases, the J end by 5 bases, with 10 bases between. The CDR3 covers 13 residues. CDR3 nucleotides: TGTGCCAGCAGCGTCGGAGTAGGGACTGAAGCTTTCTTT. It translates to CASSVGVGTEAFF.

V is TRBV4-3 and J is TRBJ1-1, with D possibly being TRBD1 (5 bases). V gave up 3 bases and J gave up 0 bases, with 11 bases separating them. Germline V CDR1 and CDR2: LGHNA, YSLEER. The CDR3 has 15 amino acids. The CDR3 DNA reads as TGCGCCAGCAGCCAGAGCCCAGGGATGAACACTGAAGCTTTCTTT. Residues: CASSQSPGMNTEAFF.

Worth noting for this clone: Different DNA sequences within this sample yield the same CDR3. This CDR3 reads CASSLQGAGEKLFF. The CDR3, as DNA: TGTGCCAGCAGTTTACAGGGGGCGGGTGAAAAACTGTTTTTT. The chain is built from TRBV28 and TRBJ1-4, with 8 bases identical to TRBD1. There are 14 residues in the CDR3. V trimming: 2 bases; J trimming: 7 bases; junction bases outside the gene matches: 3. CDR1 and CDR2 from the germline V gene are MDHEN and SYDVKM.

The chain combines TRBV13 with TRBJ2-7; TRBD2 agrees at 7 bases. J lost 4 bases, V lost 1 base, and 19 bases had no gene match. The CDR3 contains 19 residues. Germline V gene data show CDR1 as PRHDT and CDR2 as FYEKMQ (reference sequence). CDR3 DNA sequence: TGTGCCAGCAGCTTAGCCCTGGATATTTTCGGGGACTACTCATACGAGCAGTACTTC. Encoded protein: CASSLALDIFGDYSYEQYF.

The CDR3, as DNA: TGTGCCAGCAGCTTAGTAGGGGACGTGAACACTGAAGCTTTCTTT. It specifies CASSLVGDVNTEAFF. The V call is TRBV7-9, the J call TRBJ1-1, with a tentative D call TRBD1 (5 bases). The CDR3 contains 15 residues. The germline V gene encodes CDR1 SEHNR and CDR2 FQNEAQ (reference sequence). Trimming took 1 base from V and 0 from J, leaving 9 bases between them.

The CDR3 loop is CASSVQGSSQPQHF. CDR3 nucleotides: TGCGCCAGCAGCGTACAGGGGTCGAGTCAGCCCCAGCATTTT. The rearrangement links TRBV4-1 to TRBJ1-5; TRBD1 matches at 7 bases. Trimming removed 5 bases from V and 6 bases from J; junction bases left unmatched: 7. The CDR3 has 14 residues. Germline V lookup: CDR1 MGHRA, CDR2 YSYEKL.

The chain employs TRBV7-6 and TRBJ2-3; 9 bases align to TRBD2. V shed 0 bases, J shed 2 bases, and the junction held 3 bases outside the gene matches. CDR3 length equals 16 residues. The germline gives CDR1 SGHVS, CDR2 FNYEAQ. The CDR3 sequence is CASSLAGGRATDTQYF. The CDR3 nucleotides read TGTGCCAGCAGCTTAGCCGGCGGGAGGGCCACAGATACGCAGTATTTT.